The 19 T cell receptor beta chains below were found in one sample sequenced in a study of blood T cell repertoires in COVID-19. Repertoires were generated with immunoSEQ multiplex PCR, while TCRdb's copy carries only in-frame clones and drops some. The sample lists under 300,000 clones, around nine tenths seen once, with 7.1% in the top ten. Material: peripheral blood. These receptor sequences come from a woman between 70 and 85 years old with active or convalescent COVID-19.

This clone was counted once. The gene calls are TRBV5-1 and TRBJ1-1; 9 nucleotides align to TRBD1. There are 15 residues in the CDR3. Germline V gene data show CDR1 as SGHRS and CDR2 as YFSETQ. Germline trimming cut 3 bases from V and 5 bases from J; bases unmatched to any gene: 8. The chain's CDR3 is CASSSLTGGGTEAFF. CDR3 DNA sequence: TGCGCCAGCAGCTCCCTGACAGGGGGGGGGACTGAAGCTTTCTTT.

V gene TRBV5-1 combines with J gene TRBJ1-4; D unclear. CDR3 size: 14 residues. V lost 2 bases to trimming and J lost 4 bases, with 9 bases between them. Germline CDR1 SGHRS, CDR2 YFSETQ. In DNA form, the CDR3 reads TGCGCCAGCAGCTTTGGTCAGGATAATGAAAAACTGTTTTTT. Protein product: CASSFGQDNEKLFF.

V gene TRBV19 combines with J gene TRBJ1-5, with D perhaps matching TRBD1 (6 bases). This CDR3 has 12 residues. V was clipped by 5 bases and J by 7 bases, with 9 bases between them. Germline loops: CDR1 LNHDA, CDR2 SQIVND (reference sequence). CDR3 protein: CASSSRGQPQHF. The CDR3 bases are TGTGCCAGTAGTTCCAGGGGCCAGCCCCAGCATTTT.

The gene calls are TRBV20-1 and TRBJ1-5; D not certain. The CDR3 has 15 residues. V shed 3 bases and J shed 3 bases, with 15 bases lying between them. Germline loops: CDR1 DFQATT, CDR2 SNEGSKA (reference sequence). CDR3 residues: CSASEWNEVNQPQHF. CDR3 coding DNA: TGCAGTGCTAGTGAATGGAACGAGGTCAATCAGCCCCAGCATTTT.

There are a few counts of this clone. The chain carries TRBV7-8 and TRBJ1-1; 7 bases align to TRBD1. Germline lookup yields CDR1 SGHVS and CDR2 FQNEAQ. J lost 1 base, V lost 3 bases, and 2 bases had no gene match. The CDR3 is 14 amino acids. CDR3 in amino acids: CASSLGTANTEAFF. The CDR3 DNA follows: TGTGCCAGCAGCTTGGGGACAGCGAACACTGAAGCTTTCTTT.

This chain joins TRBV29-1 and TRBJ1-2; 7 nucleotides align to TRBD1. Germline V lookup: CDR1 SQVTM, CDR2 ANQGSEA. The junction had 4 bases not matched to a gene; V was cut back by 6 bases and J by 6 bases. The CDR3 runs 11 residues. This chain's CDR3 is CSVRDSDGYTF. The CDR3 nucleotides read TGCAGCGTGCGGGACAGTGATGGCTACACCTTC.

J is TRBJ1-2 and V is TRBV24-1, with 9 positions matching TRBD1. V dropped 4 bases and J dropped 0; count of bases not matched to a gene: 14. The CDR3 is made up of 19 amino acids. CDR1 and CDR2 (germline): KGHDR, SFDVKD. For the CDR3, the DNA is TGTGCCACCAGTGACTCCAACCCGGGACAGGGCACTACTAACTATGGCTACACCTTC. Translated, it gives CATSDSNPGQGTTNYGYTF.

The chain joins TRBV5-8 to TRBJ1-4; 8 bases are shared with TRBD1. The CDR3 sequence is 14 residues long. V was pared by 7 bases and J by 8 bases, with 10 bases of the junction left unmatched. In germline, CDR1 is SGHTS, CDR2 YDEGEE. The CDR3 DNA is TGTGCCAGCGGACCTGGGACAGGAGGAGAAAAACTGTTTTTT. Protein product: CASGPGTGGEKLFF.

This clone was seen only once. This chain links TRBV2 with TRBJ2-7, with D uncertain. The length of the CDR3 is 15 residues. Germline CDR1 SNHLY, CDR2 FYNNEI. V was clipped by 4 bases and J by 0 bases, with 13 bases between them. As DNA, the CDR3 is TGTGCCAGCAGTGCTGGGCGCGCTTCCTCCTACGAGCAGTACTTC. Encoded protein: CASSAGRASSYEQYF.

The rearrangement links TRBV4-1 to TRBJ1-6; possible D gene TRBD1, 6 bases. Germline CDR1 MGHRA, CDR2 YSYEKL. The germline V and J ends were trimmed by 0 bases and 7 bases, with 25 bases remaining between them. The length of the CDR3 is 20 residues. The CDR3 loop reads CASSQDRTYRVGSENSPLHF. The CDR3 bases are TGCGCCAGCAGCCAAGATCGAACGTACAGGGTTGGGAGTGAAAATTCACCCCTCCACTTT.

This chain uses TRBV24-1 with TRBJ1-2, with 7 bases aligning to TRBD1. CDR1 is KGHDR and CDR2 is SFDVKD in the germline V gene. The CDR3 is 13 amino acids. V dropped 9 bases and J dropped 3; count of bases not matched to a gene: 6. CDR3 DNA sequence: TGTGCCACCCAGGGGGTGGGCTACTATGGCTACACCTTC. Encoded protein: CATQGVGYYGYTF.

V usage is TRBV7-2 and J usage is TRBJ1-6, with 11 positions matching TRBD1. Trimming removed 4 bases from V and 9 bases from J; junction bases left unmatched: 5. CDR3 size: 15 residues. Germline V CDR1 and CDR2: SGHTA, FQGNSA. The CDR3 DNA reads as TGTGCCAGCAGCTACGGACAGGGGGCGCTTTCACCCCTCCACTTT. It encodes CASSYGQGALSPLHF. Variable domain in full (rest from reference TRBV7-2 and TRBJ1-6): GAGVSQSPSNKVTEKGKDVELRCDPISGHTALYWYRQSLGQGLEFLIYFQGNSAPDKSGLPSDRFSAERTGGSVSTLTIQRTQQEDSAVYLCASSYGQGALSPLHFGNGTRLTVT.

This clone appeared a single time. The chain combines TRBV3-1 (or the pseudogene TRBV3-2) with TRBJ2-5; 10 bases match TRBD2. V shed 0 bases and J 4 bases; nucleotides not matched to a gene: 5. Germline CDR1 and CDR2: LGHDT and YNNKEL (reference sequence). CDR3 length: 16 residues. The CDR3 sequence is CASSQDPSGGVETQYF. In DNA, the CDR3 is TGTGCCAGCAGCCAAGATCCCAGCGGGGGGGTAGAGACCCAGTACTTC.

The chain joins TRBV5-6 to TRBJ2-1; 10 bases line up with TRBD2. J gave up 6 bases and V 4 bases, and 10 bases lay outside the gene matches. The CDR3 totals 16 residues. Germline CDR1 reads SGHDT; CDR2 reads YYEEEE. The CDR3 reads CASSAPPSGRRNEQFF. For the CDR3, the DNA is TGTGCCAGCAGCGCCCCCCCTAGCGGGAGACGCAATGAGCAGTTCTTC.

The chain links TRBV12-3 or TRBV12-4 to TRBJ2-5, with D perhaps matching TRBD1 (6 bases). This CDR3 comprises 12 residues. The V end was cut by 5 bases, the J end by 7 bases, with 11 bases between. CDR3 in DNA: TGTGCCAGCAGTGCCACCAGGGGGACCCAGTACTTC. Residues: CASSATRGTQYF.

CDR3 sequence reads: CASSADTQGAYGYTF. The CDR3 DNA is TGTGCCAGCAGCGCAGATACACAGGGGGCTTATGGCTACACCTTC. This chain links TRBV7-9 with TRBJ1-2; TRBD1 agrees at 9 bases. Germline V gene lookup returns CDR1 SEHNR and CDR2 FQNEAQ (reference sequence). The CDR3 sequence is 15 residues long. Trimming removed 5 bases from V and 5 bases from J; junction bases left unmatched: 9.

The V call is TRBV5-4, the J call TRBJ2-1; tentative D call: TRBD1 (5 bases). Trimming took off 4 bases at V and 7 bases at J, with 21 bases between the two ends. The CDR3 has 16 amino acids. Germline assignment: CDR1 SGHNT and CDR2 YYREEE (reference sequence). DNA for the CDR3: TGTGCCAGCAGCGACCCAGGGTTTCGACTGGGTAATGAGCAGTTCTTC. Translation: CASSDPGFRLGNEQFF.

The rearrangement uses TRBV21-1 and TRBJ2-3; the table names TRBD2, a call not compared with the DNA. TRBV21-1 represents a pseudogene. The CDR3 length is 14 residues. As DNA, the CDR3 is TGTGCCAGCAGCAAGGGTTTGAGGACAGATACGCAGTATTTT. It encodes CASSKGLRTDTQYF.

The chain uses TRBV18 and TRBJ1-1, with TRBD1 identical over 9 bases. The CDR3 loop spans 17 amino acids. V was pared by 6 bases and J by 1 base, with 12 bases of the junction left unmatched. Germline V gives CDR1 KGHSH, CDR2 LQKENI. CDR3 nucleotide sequence: TGTGCCAGCTCTCCCCTTAGACAGGGGGGGTCGAACACTGAAGCTTTCTTT. It specifies CASSPLRQGGSNTEAFF.